Here is one T cell receptor beta chain with its context. The antigen is undetermined. This entry belongs to a study of beta chain features in type 1 diabetes. Turning to the study itself: The samples had roughly 110,000,000 sorted cells examined in all.

There are 16 residues in the CDR3. Germline CDR1 SGHTA, CDR2 FQGNSA. Trimming removed 1 base from V and 2 bases from J, with 15 bases in between. The sequenced template was cDNA made from the entire isolated RNA. Libraries were prepared by immunoSEQ multiplex PCR; TCRdb keeps only in-frame clonotypes and omits some of them. The data show about 280,000 clones, with over 14% seen just once and less than 0.02% held by the top ten. Study conclusions and caveats: In comparison with healthy donors, patients had naive, central memory and Treg TCRB repertoires that appeared more similar. TCRB CDR3 length was moderately but significantly reduced in all four CD4+ subsets of Type 1 diabetes patients. Fewer insertions but more deletions were seen at VDJ junctions in type 1 diabetes patients.

Cells sorted by CD45RO/CCR7/CD25/CD127/CD95/CD27 comprised CD4+ naive, central memory, regulatory and stem cell-like memory cells. This receptor was taken from a man between 18 and 29 years old with type 1 diabetes. The material sequenced was naive CD4+ T cells from blood. The genes are TRBV7-2 and TRBJ2-7; TRBD1 is a possible D gene (5 bases). The CDR3 loop is CASSLEATGLPYEQYF. The DNA for the CDR3 is TGTGCCAGCAGCTTAGAAGCAACAGGTCTGCCCTACGAGCAGTACTTC.